The T cell receptor beta chain under discussion was sequenced for a study of beta chain features in type 1 diabetes. Reverse transcribing all isolated RNA meant expressed TCRB transcripts were sequenced. Assay: immunoSEQ multiplex PCR; the TCRdb copy retains only in-frame clones and omits some. Among about 200,000 clones listed, 9.5% to 13% were seen once. CDR3 size: 15 residues. Germline V gene lookup returns CDR1 SGHTA and CDR2 FQGTGA. V lost 5 bases to trimming and J lost 3 bases, with 13 bases between them. This receptor was identified in a man aged 18 to 30 in good health. The chain has TRBV7-3 and TRBJ2-2, with D perhaps TRBD2 (6 bases). The sample was central memory CD4+ T cells from blood. This CDR3 is CASSPPGLYTGELFF. The CDR3 DNA sequence: TGTGCCAGCAGCCCACCGGGACTTTACACCGGGGAGCTGTTTTTT.